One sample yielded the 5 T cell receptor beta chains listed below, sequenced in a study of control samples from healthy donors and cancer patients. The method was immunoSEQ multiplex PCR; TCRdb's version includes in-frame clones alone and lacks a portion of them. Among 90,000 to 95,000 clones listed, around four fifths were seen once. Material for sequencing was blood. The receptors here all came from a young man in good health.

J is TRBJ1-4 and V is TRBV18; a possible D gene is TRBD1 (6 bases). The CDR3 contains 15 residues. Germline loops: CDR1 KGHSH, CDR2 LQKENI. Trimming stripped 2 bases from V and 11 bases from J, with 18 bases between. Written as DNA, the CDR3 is TGTGCCAGCTCACCAACAGGGTCCAATTTGAAGAAACTGTTTTTT. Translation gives CASSPTGSNLKKLFF. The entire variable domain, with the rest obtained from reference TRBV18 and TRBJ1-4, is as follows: NAGVMQNPRHLVRRRGQEARLRCSPMKGHSHVYWYRQLPEEGLKFMVYLQKENIIDESGMPKERFSAEFPKEGPSILRIQQVVRGDSAAYFCASSPTGSNLKKLFFGSGTQLSVL.

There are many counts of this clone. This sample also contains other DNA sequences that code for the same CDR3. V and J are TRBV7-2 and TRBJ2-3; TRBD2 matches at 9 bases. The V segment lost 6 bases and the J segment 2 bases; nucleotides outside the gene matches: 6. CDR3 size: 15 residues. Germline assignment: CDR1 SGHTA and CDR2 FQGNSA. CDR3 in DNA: TGTGCCAGCAGTGGGCGGGGGGGCTTCACAGATACGCAGTATTTT. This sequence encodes CASSGRGGFTDTQYF.

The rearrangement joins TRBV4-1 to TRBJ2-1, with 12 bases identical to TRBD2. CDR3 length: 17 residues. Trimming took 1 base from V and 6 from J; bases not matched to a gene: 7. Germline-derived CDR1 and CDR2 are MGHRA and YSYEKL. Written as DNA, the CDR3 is TGCGCCAGCAGCCAAGCGCTTCTAGCGGGGGGGCCCAATGAGCAGTTCTTC. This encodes CASSQALLAGGPNEQFF.

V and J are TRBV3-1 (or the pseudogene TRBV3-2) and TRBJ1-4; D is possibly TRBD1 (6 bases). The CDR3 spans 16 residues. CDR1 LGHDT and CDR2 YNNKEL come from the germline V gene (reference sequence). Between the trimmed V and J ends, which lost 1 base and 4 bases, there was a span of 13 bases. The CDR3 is CASSQARGPLNEKLFF. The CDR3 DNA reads TGTGCCAGCAGCCAAGCCAGGGGTCCCCTTAATGAAAAACTGTTTTTT.

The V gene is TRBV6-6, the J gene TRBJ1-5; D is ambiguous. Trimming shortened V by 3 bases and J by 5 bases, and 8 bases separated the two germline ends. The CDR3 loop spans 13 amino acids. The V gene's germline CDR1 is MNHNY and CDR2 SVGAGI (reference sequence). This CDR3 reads CASSYRSDQPQHF. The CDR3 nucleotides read TGTGCCAGCAGTTATAGGTCCGATCAGCCCCAGCATTTT.